The 30 T cell receptor beta chains reported below all come from one sample, sequenced in a study of T cell responses to AZD1222 COVID-19 vaccine (dated by TCRdb to 2020 to 2023). The time point label, as the study defines it: about 28 days (+/-7) after the second vaccine dose. The library was prepared using the immunoSEQ multiplex PCR assay. TCRdb mirrors the immuneACCESS table, restricted to in-frame sequences. Some clones are absent from its copies; in checked studies, under half trace to an unresolved V gene, and the reason for the others is unknown. The sample data list some 200,000 clones, and around 93% of these were observed just once. Jointly, the top ten make up around 1% of the sample. This specimen was peripheral blood, taken 28 days after the second AZD1222 dose. The receptors shown here come from an adult who received the AZD1222 COVID-19 vaccine.

V gene TRBV7-3 combines with J gene TRBJ2-3; 11 bases align to TRBD2. The CDR3 is made up of 14 amino acids. Germline CDR1 SGHTA, CDR2 FQGTGA. The J segment lost 2 bases and the V segment lost 10 bases, leaving 5 bases of the junction unmatched. The CDR3, as DNA: TGTGCCACCAGACTAGCGGGGCACACAGATACGCAGTATTTT. Translated: CATRLAGHTDTQYF. Filled out from reference TRBV7-3 and TRBJ2-3, the complete variable domain reads GAGVSQTPSNKVTEKGKYVELRCDPISGHTALYWYRQSLGQGPEFLIYFQGTGAADDSGLPNDRFFAVRPEGSVSTLKIQRTERGDSAVYLCATRLAGHTDTQYFGPGTRLTVL.

The chain joins TRBV6-5 to TRBJ1-3, with D possibly being TRBD1 (5 bases). Germline V lookup: CDR1 MNHEY, CDR2 SVGAGI. The CDR3 runs to 14 residues. Trimming took off 10 bases at V and 8 bases at J, with 21 bases between the two ends. The CDR3 is CATQSPGGTDTIYF. The CDR3 DNA sequence: TGTGCCACCCAAAGCCCGGGAGGGACGGACACCATATATTTT.

This clone appeared once. The chain has TRBV19 and TRBJ2-7; D ambiguous. CDR3 length: 14 amino acids. CDR1 and CDR2 from the germline V gene are LNHDA and SQIVND (reference sequence). The germline V and J ends were trimmed by 1 base and 6 bases, with 13 bases remaining between them. This CDR3 is CASSIVPGGREQYF. The CDR3 DNA reads TGTGCCAGTAGTATAGTGCCGGGCGGACGCGAGCAGTACTTC.

The chain employs TRBV9 and TRBJ2-1, with D possibly matching TRBD1 (5 bases). The germline CDR1 and CDR2 sequences are SGDLS and YYNGEE. This CDR3 has 16 amino acids. V gave up 0 bases and J gave up 0 bases, with 10 bases separating them. The DNA for the CDR3 is TGTGCCAGCAGCGTAGGGGGCTACGGCTCCTACAATGAGCAGTTCTTC. Translated: CASSVGGYGSYNEQFF.

This clone came up a few times. The V and J genes are TRBV18 and TRBJ1-5; D is undetermined. Per germline, CDR1 KGHSH and CDR2 LQKENI. Trimming removed 2 bases from V and 12 bases from J, with 11 bases in between. This CDR3 is built from 12 residues. The DNA of the CDR3 is TGTGCCAGCTCACCAGACGGGAGAGGCCAGCATTTT. Amino acid sequence: CASSPDGRGQHF.

The gene calls are TRBV7-9 and TRBJ1-5; D unclear. This CDR3 has 13 amino acids. Looked up from germline, CDR1 is SEHNR and CDR2 is FQNEAQ (reference sequence). Trimming removed 8 bases at V and 5 bases at J, with 13 bases between. CDR3 region: CASLVSPHQPQHF. The CDR3 bases are TGTGCCAGCTTGGTCAGTCCCCATCAGCCCCAGCATTTT. Full variable domain (rest looked up from reference TRBV7-9 and TRBJ1-5): DTGVSQNPRHKITKRGQNVTFRCDPISEHNRLYWYRQTLGQGPEFLTYFQNEAQLEKSRLLSDRFSAERPKGSFSTLEIQRTEQGDSAMYLCASLVSPHQPQHFGDGTRLSIL.

The rearrangement joins TRBV12-3 or TRBV12-4 to TRBJ2-1, with D possibly matching TRBD2 (5 bases). The CDR3 length is 13 residues. The V end was cut by 0 bases, the J end by 10 bases, with 10 bases between. CDR3 nucleotides: TGTGCCAGCAGTTTAGCGAGGGCCTGGGAGCAGTTCTTC. Its protein product is CASSLARAWEQFF.

This clone showed up just once. The chain joins TRBV6-5 to TRBJ1-2, with a tentative D call TRBD1 (5 bases). The CDR3 is made up of 13 amino acids. V lost 5 bases and J 8 bases, leaving 15 bases between the germline ends. Germline V gene sequence: CDR1 MNHEY, CDR2 SVGAGI. The CDR3 sequence: CASSLGQPSGYTF. The CDR3 DNA sequence: TGTGCCAGCAGTCTGGGGCAGCCCAGCGGCTACACCTTC.

The chain has TRBV6-2 or TRBV6-3 and TRBJ2-7; 8 bases line up with TRBD2. J was trimmed by 6 bases and V by 2 bases; bases with no gene match: 6. The length of the CDR3 is 14 residues. The germline V gene has CDR1 MNHEY and CDR2 SVGEGT. CDR3 loop: CASSYPGGPGEQYF. DNA of the CDR3: TGTGCCAGCAGTTACCCGGGGGGGCCAGGCGAGCAGTACTTC.

The V gene is TRBV21-1, the J gene TRBJ1-2; the table's TRBD1 call for D was not verified on the DNA. TRBV21-1 is deemed a pseudogene. CDR3 length: 16 residues. The CDR3 region is CASSKVGGRANYGYTF. The CDR3 nucleotides read TGTGCCAGCAGCAAAGTGGGTGGCAGGGCTAACTATGGCTACACCTTC.

This sequence joins TRBV6-5 and TRBJ1-3, with TRBD1 matching over 10 bases. Trimming removed 2 bases from V and 4 bases from J; junction bases left unmatched: 2. The CDR3 extends over 15 amino acids. Germline loops: CDR1 MNHEY, CDR2 SVGAGI. The CDR3 region has the DNA TGTGCCAGCAGTTACGGGACAGGGGTGGGAAACACCATATATTTT. It encodes CASSYGTGVGNTIYF.

V gene TRBV2 combines with J gene TRBJ1-2; no definite D call. Between the trimmed V and J ends, which lost 6 bases and 3 bases, there was a span of 11 bases. The CDR3 covers 13 residues. Per the germline V gene, CDR1 is SNHLY and CDR2 is FYNNEI. The CDR3 nucleotides are TGTGCCAGCAGCCCCGCGCGGGACTATGGCTACACCTTC. Translated, it gives CASSPARDYGYTF. Complete variable domain (other parts from reference TRBV2 and TRBJ1-2): EPEVTQTPSHQVTQMGQEVILRCVPISNHLYFYWYRQILGQKVEFLVSFYNNEISEKSEIFDDQFSVERPDGSNFTLKIRSTKLEDSAMYFCASSPARDYGYTFGSGTRLTVV.

The gene calls are TRBV7-6 and TRBJ1-1; no definite D call. Per germline, CDR1 SGHVS and CDR2 FNYEAQ. The CDR3 is 15 amino acids. The V and J ends lost 1 base and 2 bases respectively, with 11 bases between them. The CDR3 region is CASSLVSHSNTEAFF. CDR3 nucleotide sequence: TGTGCCAGCAGCTTAGTAAGTCACAGTAACACTGAAGCTTTCTTT.

The V and J genes are TRBV7-9 and TRBJ1-3, with unresolved D. Germline V lookup: CDR1 SEHNR, CDR2 FQNEAQ (reference sequence). The V gene lost 5 bases and the J gene lost 0 bases, with 11 bases spanning the gap. CDR3 length: 15 residues. The DNA of the CDR3 is TGTGCCAGCAGCCGCTCGCAGAGCTCTGGAAACACCATATATTTT. Protein product: CASSRSQSSGNTIYF.

The CDR3 sequence is CASSLSGQEQFF. The CDR3 nucleotides read TGTGCCAGCAGTTTATCCGGGCAGGAGCAGTTCTTC. The chain combines TRBV27 with TRBJ2-1, with D unresolved. In germline, CDR1 is MNHEY, CDR2 SMNVEV (reference sequence). This CDR3 spans 12 amino acids. The ends were cut back, 0 bases at V and 10 bases at J, with 7 bases in the middle.

The rearrangement uses TRBV4-2 and TRBJ1-6, with unresolved D. This CDR3 has 20 residues. Germline-derived CDR1 and CDR2 are LGHNA and YNFKEQ. The V and J ends lost 3 bases and 0 bases respectively, with 21 bases between them. The CDR3: CASSHAPGTASSSYNSPLHF. In DNA form, the CDR3 reads TGTGCCAGCAGCCATGCCCCAGGCACCGCCTCGAGCTCCTATAATTCACCCCTCCACTTT.

The V call is TRBV13, the J call TRBJ2-1; D unclear. The CDR3 extends over 15 amino acids. V lost 2 bases and J 0 bases, leaving 8 bases between the germline ends. Germline V gene lookup returns CDR1 PRHDT and CDR2 FYEKMQ (reference sequence). CDR3 loop: CASSLRRSSYNEQFF. The CDR3, as DNA: TGTGCCAGCAGCTTACGGAGAAGCTCCTACAATGAGCAGTTCTTC.

The chain joins TRBV13 to TRBJ1-1; D may be TRBD1 (5 bases). The CDR3 contains 18 residues. Trimming pared 4 bases from V and 5 bases from J, leaving 26 bases between. Germline CDR1 PRHDT, CDR2 FYEKMQ (reference sequence). The CDR3 nucleotides are TGTGCCAGCAGCTCCCTCGGGTTCGGGGCTTCGATGGAGACTGAAGCTTTCTTT. This gives the protein CASSSLGFGASMETEAFF.

The chain joins TRBV7-6 to TRBJ2-3; D is unresolved. From germline, CDR1 is SGHVS and CDR2 FNYEAQ. Trimming cost V 2 bases and J 3 bases, with 12 bases left between them. The CDR3 covers 15 residues. In DNA, the CDR3 is TGTGCCAGCAGCTTAACGGTGGTCGGGACAGATACGCAGTATTTT. Translated: CASSLTVVGTDTQYF.

The J gene is TRBJ1-1, the V gene TRBV2, with 7 bases fitting TRBD1. There are 15 residues in the CDR3. Germline CDR1 reads SNHLY; CDR2 reads FYNNEI. The trim removed 3 bases at V and 0 bases at J, leaving 4 bases unmatched. This chain's CDR3 is CASSEKGQLNTEAFF. The CDR3 coding sequence is TGTGCCAGCAGTGAGAAGGGACAGTTGAACACTGAAGCTTTCTTT.

CDR3 DNA: TGTGCCAGCACCGGGACAGGGGGGACCTACGAGCAGTACTTC. This gives the protein CASTGTGGTYEQYF. The chain recombines TRBV5-6 with TRBJ2-7; the match to TRBD1 covers 11 bases. The CDR3 has 14 amino acids. Germline CDR1 reads SGHDT; CDR2 reads YYEEEE. V was pared by 6 bases and J by 2 bases, with 4 bases of the junction left unmatched.

The genes are TRBV5-1 and TRBJ1-2; D might be TRBD1 (5 bases). Germline CDR1 reads SGHRS; CDR2 reads YFSETQ. V gave up 4 bases and J gave up 6 bases, with 22 bases separating them. This CDR3 is 16 amino acids long. The CDR3 sequence: CASSRSGEGPFNGYTF. The CDR3 DNA follows: TGCGCCAGCAGCCGATCCGGGGAGGGACCATTTAATGGCTACACCTTC.

V and J are TRBV10-2 and TRBJ2-1; TRBD2 matches at 12 bases. CDR3 length: 14 amino acids. In germline, CDR1 is WSHSY, CDR2 SAAADI. Germline trimming cut 8 bases from V and 3 bases from J; bases unmatched to any gene: 2. The CDR3 sequence: CASGLAGNYNEQFF. CDR3 nucleotide sequence: TGCGCCAGCGGACTAGCGGGGAACTACAATGAGCAGTTCTTC.

The chain carries TRBV7-2 and TRBJ2-2; no firm D call. The CDR3 runs 13 residues. The V gene's germline CDR1 is SGHTA and CDR2 FQGNSA. Trimming stripped 2 bases from V and 3 bases from J, with 4 bases between. The CDR3 sequence is CASSLWDTGELFF. Here the CDR3 DNA reads TGTGCCAGCAGCTTATGGGACACCGGGGAGCTGTTTTTT. Variable domain in full (rest from reference TRBV7-2 and TRBJ2-2): GAGVSQSPSNKVTEKGKDVELRCDPISGHTALYWYRQSLGQGLEFLIYFQGNSAPDKSGLPSDRFSAERTGGSVSTLTIQRTQQEDSAVYLCASSLWDTGELFFGEGSRLTVL.

The rearrangement links TRBV7-8 to TRBJ1-1; a possible D gene is TRBD1 (5 bases). The CDR3 is made up of 15 amino acids. Looked up from germline, CDR1 is SGHVS and CDR2 is FQNEAQ. Trimming took 5 bases from V and 5 from J, leaving 18 bases between them. CDR3 sequence: CASSLTDGARTEAFF. The CDR3 nucleotides are TGTGCCAGCAGCCTAACCGACGGGGCTCGGACTGAAGCTTTCTTT.

V gene TRBV18 combines with J gene TRBJ2-3; D ambiguous. The CDR3 is made up of 16 amino acids. Germline V gene lookup returns CDR1 KGHSH and CDR2 LQKENI. Trimming pared 3 bases from V and 2 bases from J, leaving 15 bases between. CDR3 nucleotide sequence: TGTGCCAGCTCACCCCTCCCCGGATATATCACAGATACGCAGTATTTT. This encodes CASSPLPGYITDTQYF.

This chain links TRBV7-9 with TRBJ1-3; 9 bases line up with TRBD1. The V segment lost 3 bases and the J segment 1 base; nucleotides outside the gene matches: 7. Germline V gene lookup returns CDR1 SEHNR and CDR2 FQNEAQ (reference sequence). This CDR3 is built from 17 residues. CDR3 sequence reads: CASSFTGGSKSGNTIYF. In DNA form, the CDR3 reads TGTGCCAGCAGCTTCACAGGGGGCTCAAAGTCTGGAAACACCATATATTTT.

The chain uses TRBV18 and TRBJ1-1; D remains ambiguous. The CDR3 length is 13 residues. V dropped 7 bases and J dropped 6 bases, with 15 bases sitting between them. Germline V gives CDR1 KGHSH, CDR2 LQKENI. DNA for the CDR3: TGTGCCAGCTTCCCCAGAGAGGGCCCTGAAGCTTTCTTT. This gives the protein CASFPREGPEAFF.

This sequence joins TRBV4-1 and TRBJ2-1, with 7 nucleotides matching TRBD2. V trimming: 0 bases; J trimming: 1 base; junction bases outside the gene matches: 3. CDR1 and CDR2 (germline): MGHRA, YSYEKL. This CDR3 comprises 16 residues. The CDR3 nucleotides are TGCGCCAGCAGCCAAGATCAAGCGGGATCCTACAATGAGCAGTTCTTC. Its protein is CASSQDQAGSYNEQFF.

This chain connects TRBV7-9 to TRBJ1-1, with D possibly being TRBD1 (5 bases). The CDR3 length is 15 residues. Germline V gene sequence: CDR1 SEHNR, CDR2 FQNEAQ (reference sequence). Between the trimmed V and J ends, which lost 4 bases and 3 bases, there was a span of 15 bases. CDR3 sequence reads: CASSSRGVGDTEAFF. CDR3 coding DNA: TGTGCCAGCAGCTCCCGGGGAGTAGGGGACACTGAAGCTTTCTTT. The full variable domain, its missing parts supplied by reference TRBV7-9 and TRBJ1-1, is DTGVSQNPRHKITKRGQNVTFRCDPISEHNRLYWYRQTLGQGPEFLTYFQNEAQLEKSRLLSDRFSAERPKGSFSTLEIQRTEQGDSAMYLCASSSRGVGDTEAFFGQGTRLTVV.